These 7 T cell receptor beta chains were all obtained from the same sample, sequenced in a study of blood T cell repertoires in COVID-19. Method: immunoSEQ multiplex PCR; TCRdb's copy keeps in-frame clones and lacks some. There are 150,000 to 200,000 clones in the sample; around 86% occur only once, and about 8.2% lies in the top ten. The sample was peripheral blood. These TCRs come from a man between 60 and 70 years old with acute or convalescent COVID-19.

Here the CDR3 DNA reads TGCAGCGTTGGATGGAGCTCCTACAATGAGCAGTTCTTC. This codes for CSVGWSSYNEQFF. The chain has TRBV29-1 and TRBJ2-1; no clear D. CDR1 and CDR2 from the germline V gene are SQVTM and ANQGSEA. Trimming removed 4 bases at V and 0 bases at J, with 7 bases between. The CDR3 spans 13 residues.

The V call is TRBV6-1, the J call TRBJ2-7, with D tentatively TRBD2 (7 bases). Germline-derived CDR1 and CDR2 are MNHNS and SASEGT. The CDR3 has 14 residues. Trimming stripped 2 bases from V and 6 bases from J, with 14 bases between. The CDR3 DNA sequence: TGTGCCAGCAGTGAACGGGGAGGGGGGCGCGAGCAGTACTTC. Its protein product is CASSERGGGREQYF.

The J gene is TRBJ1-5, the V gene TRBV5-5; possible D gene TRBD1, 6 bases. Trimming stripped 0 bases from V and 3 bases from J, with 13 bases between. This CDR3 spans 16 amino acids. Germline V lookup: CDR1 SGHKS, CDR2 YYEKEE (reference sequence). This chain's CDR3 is CASSLGDNRANQPQHF. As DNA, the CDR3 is TGTGCCAGCAGCTTGGGGGACAATCGGGCCAATCAGCCCCAGCATTTT.

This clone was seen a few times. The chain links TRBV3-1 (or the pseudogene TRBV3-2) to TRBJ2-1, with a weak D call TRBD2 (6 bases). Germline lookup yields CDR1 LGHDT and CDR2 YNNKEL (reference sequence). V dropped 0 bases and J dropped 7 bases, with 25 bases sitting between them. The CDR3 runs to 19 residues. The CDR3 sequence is CASSQEFPLGGGPRNEQFF. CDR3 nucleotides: TGTGCCAGCAGCCAAGAGTTCCCTTTAGGAGGAGGGCCGAGGAATGAGCAGTTCTTC.

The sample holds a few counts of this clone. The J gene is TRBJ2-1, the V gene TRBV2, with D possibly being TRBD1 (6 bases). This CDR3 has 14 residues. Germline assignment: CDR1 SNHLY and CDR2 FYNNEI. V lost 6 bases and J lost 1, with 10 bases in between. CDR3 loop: CASRRTVSYNEQFF. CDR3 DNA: TGTGCCAGCAGGAGGACAGTGTCCTACAATGAGCAGTTCTTC.

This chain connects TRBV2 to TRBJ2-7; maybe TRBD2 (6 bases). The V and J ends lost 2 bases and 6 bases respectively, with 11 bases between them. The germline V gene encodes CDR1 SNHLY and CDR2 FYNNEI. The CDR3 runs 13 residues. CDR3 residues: CASSEWREGEQYF. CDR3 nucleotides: TGTGCCAGCAGTGAATGGCGGGAAGGCGAGCAGTACTTC.

CDR3 region: CASSLEILFSGANVLTF. The CDR3 DNA follows: TGTGCCAGCAGCTTAGAAATTCTGTTCTCTGGGGCCAACGTCCTGACTTTC. J is TRBJ2-6 and V is TRBV11-2; D unresolved. The CDR3 totals 17 residues. The V gene's germline CDR1 is SGHAT and CDR2 FQNNGV. V lost 0 bases, J lost 0 bases, and 9 bases lay in between.